The table lists the clone carrying this T cell receptor (beta chain) with a few counts. Its matching antigen is unknown. These data originate in a study of T cell repertoires in cytomegalovirus infection. Study in general: Public TCR beta signature analysis indicated the presence of both CMV infection and matching HLA type.

Broader study findings: The ex vivo response was dominated by HLA-C-restricted CMV-specific TCR beta clonotypes.

The germline gives CDR1 SEHNR, CDR2 FQNEAQ (reference sequence). The CDR3 runs 14 residues. Trimming at V came to 4 bases and at J to 0 bases, leaving 2 bases not matched to a gene. TCRdb redid the calling of the reads with MiXCR, one entry per CDR3 protein. Of approximately 180,000 distinct CDR3 sequences listed, approximately 17% are singletons. The TCR originated in a human donor in good health (CMV status not recorded). Some clones in this sample may be carry-over from other donors' samples. Sequenced sample: CD8+ T cells from PBMCs. V is TRBV7-9 and J is TRBJ1-1, with 7 bases identical to TRBD1. CDR3 loop: CASSSGQMNTEAFF. In DNA, the CDR3 is TGTGCCAGCAGCTCGGGACAGATGAACACTGAAGCTTTCTTT.